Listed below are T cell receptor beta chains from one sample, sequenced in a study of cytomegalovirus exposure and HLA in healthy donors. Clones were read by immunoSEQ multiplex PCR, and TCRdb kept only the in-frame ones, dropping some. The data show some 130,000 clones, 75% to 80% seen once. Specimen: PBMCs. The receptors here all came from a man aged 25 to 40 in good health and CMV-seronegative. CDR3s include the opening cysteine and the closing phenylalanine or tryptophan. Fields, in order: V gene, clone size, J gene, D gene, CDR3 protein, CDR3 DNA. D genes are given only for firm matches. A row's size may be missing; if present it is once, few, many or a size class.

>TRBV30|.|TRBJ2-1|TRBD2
CAWSVLSGNNEQFF
TGTGCCTGGAGTGTACTAAGCGGGAACAATGAGCAGTTCTTC
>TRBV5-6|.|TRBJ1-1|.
CASSLLGAHTEAFF
TGTGCCAGCAGCTTGTTGGGGGCGCATACTGAAGCTTTCTTT
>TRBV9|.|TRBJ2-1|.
CASSLGGVSGNEQFF
TGTGCCAGCAGCTTGGGGGGTGTTTCAGGCAATGAGCAGTTCTTC
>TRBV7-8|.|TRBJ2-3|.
CASKQLPTDTQYF
TGTGCCAGCAAGCAACTTCCCACAGATACGCAGTATTTT
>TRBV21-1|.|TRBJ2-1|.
CASPMSGRCYNEQFF
TGTGCCAGCCCCATGTCCGGGAGGTGCTACAATGAGCAGTTCTTC
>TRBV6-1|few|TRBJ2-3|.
CASSERGGKDTQYF
TGTGCCAGCAGTGAACGAGGAGGGAAAGATACGCAGTATTTT
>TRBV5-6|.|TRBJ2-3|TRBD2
CASSPGTSGSRWGAQYF
TGTGCCAGCAGCCCAGGGACTAGCGGGAGCCGTTGGGGTGCGCAGTATTTT
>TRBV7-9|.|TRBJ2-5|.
CASSLAPEETQYF
TGTGCCAGCAGCTTAGCACCGGAGGAGACCCAGTACTTC
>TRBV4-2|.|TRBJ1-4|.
CASSQDPRESNEKLFF
TGTGCCAGCAGCCAAGATCCGAGGGAATCCAATGAAAAACTGTTTTTT
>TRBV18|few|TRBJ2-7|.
CASSLFPGLYEQYF
TGTGCCAGCTCACTTTTCCCTGGCCTCTACGAGCAGTACTTC
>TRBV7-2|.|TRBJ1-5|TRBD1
CASSGSGQGSNQPQHF
TGTGCCAGCAGCGGATCCGGACAGGGTAGCAATCAGCCCCAGCATTTT
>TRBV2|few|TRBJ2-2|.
CASSPSILGELFF
TGTGCCAGCAGTCCTAGCATCCTGGGGGAGCTGTTTTTT
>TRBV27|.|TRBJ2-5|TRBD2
CASSLRLAGEETQYF
TGTGCCAGCAGTTTAAGGCTAGCGGGAGAAGAGACCCAGTACTTC
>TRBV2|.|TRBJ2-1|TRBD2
CASGKTSGRVYNEQFF
TGTGCCAGCGGGAAGACTAGCGGGAGGGTTTACAATGAGCAGTTCTTC
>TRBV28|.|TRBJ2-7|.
CASSLYEGSPEQYF
TGTGCCAGCAGTTTATACGAGGGCTCCCCCGAGCAGTACTTC
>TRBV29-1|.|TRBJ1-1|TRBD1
CSVAWTGNTEAFF
TGCAGCGTTGCTTGGACAGGGAACACTGAAGCTTTCTTT
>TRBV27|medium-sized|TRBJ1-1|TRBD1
CASSPGGSAFF
TGTGCCAGCAGTCCAGGGGGTTCAGCTTTCTTT
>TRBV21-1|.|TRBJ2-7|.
CAHQREFSYEQYF
TGTGCCCATCAACGAGAATTTAGCTACGAGCAGTACTTC
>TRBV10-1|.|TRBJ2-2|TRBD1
CASSATGGNGELFF
TGCGCCAGCAGTGCAACAGGGGGCAACGGGGAGCTGTTTTTT
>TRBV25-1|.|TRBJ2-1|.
CASRVSGSYNEQFF
TGTGCCAGCAGGGTCTCGGGGTCCTACAATGAGCAGTTCTTC
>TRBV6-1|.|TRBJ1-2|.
CASSEAAGRSNYGYTF
TGTGCCAGCAGTGAAGCGGCAGGCAGGTCGAACTATGGCTACACCTTC
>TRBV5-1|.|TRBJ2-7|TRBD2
CASSLASGTYEQYF
TGCGCCAGCAGCTTGGCTAGCGGGACCTACGAGCAGTACTTC
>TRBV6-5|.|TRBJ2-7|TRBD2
CASSLRLAVQYEQYF
TGTGCCAGCAGTCTCCGACTAGCGGTCCAGTACGAGCAGTACTTC
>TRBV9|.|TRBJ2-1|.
CASSIGLTMWERNEQFF
TGTGCCAGCAGCATAGGACTAACGATGTGGGAGAGGAATGAGCAGTTCTTC
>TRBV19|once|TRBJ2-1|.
CASSISAFGYNEQFF
TGTGCCAGTAGTATAAGTGCGTTCGGTTACAATGAGCAGTTCTTC
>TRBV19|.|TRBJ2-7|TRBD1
CARQGAEYEQYF
TGTGCCAGACAGGGGGCAGAGTACGAGCAGTACTTC
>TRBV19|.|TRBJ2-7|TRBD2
CASSPRGLAGSYEQYF
TGTGCCAGTAGTCCCCGAGGACTAGCGGGTTCCTACGAGCAGTACTTC
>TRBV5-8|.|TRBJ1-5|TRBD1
CASSLPGGPLSNQPQHF
TGTGCCAGCAGCTTGCCAGGGGGCCCTTTAAGCAATCAGCCCCAGCATTTT
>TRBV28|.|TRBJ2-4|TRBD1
CASGQALAKNIQYF
TGTGCCAGCGGACAGGCTCTAGCCAAAAACATTCAGTACTTC
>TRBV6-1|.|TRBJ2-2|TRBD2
CASYTGTSLGGELFF
TGTGCCAGCTATACCGGGACTAGCCTAGGCGGGGAGCTGTTTTTT
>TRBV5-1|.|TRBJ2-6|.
CASSLGGQSGANVLTF
TGCGCCAGCAGCTTGGGTGGCCAGTCTGGGGCCAACGTCCTGACTTTC
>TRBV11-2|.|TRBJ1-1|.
CASSPIGGGTEAFF
TGTGCCAGCAGCCCCATCGGGGGGGGGACTGAAGCTTTCTTT
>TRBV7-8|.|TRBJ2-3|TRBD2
CASSLGGSGSSDTQYF
TGTGCCAGCAGCTTAGGAGGTAGCGGGAGTTCAGATACGCAGTATTTT
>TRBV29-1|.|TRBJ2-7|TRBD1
CSVEGTDSATSYEQYF
TGCAGCGTTGAGGGGACAGACTCCGCCACCTCCTACGAGCAGTACTTC
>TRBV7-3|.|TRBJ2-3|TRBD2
CASSLRLAGGTDTQYF
TGTGCCAGCAGCTTAAGACTAGCGGGAGGCACAGATACGCAGTATTTT
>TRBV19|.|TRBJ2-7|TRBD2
CASSIDQTSGTYEQYF
TGTGCCAGTAGTATAGATCAGACTAGCGGGACCTACGAGCAGTACTTC
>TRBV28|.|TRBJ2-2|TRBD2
CASSGLAGDTGELFF
TGTGCCAGCAGTGGGCTAGCGGGAGACACCGGGGAGCTGTTTTTT
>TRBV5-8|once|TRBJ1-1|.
CASSFGGNTEAFF
TGTGCCAGCAGCTTCGGGGGGAACACTGAAGCTTTCTTT
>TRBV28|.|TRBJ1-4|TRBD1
CASSSLQGTNEKLFF
TGTGCCAGCAGTTCGTTACAGGGGACTAATGAAAAACTGTTTTTT
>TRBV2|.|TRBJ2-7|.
CASLASAGARDEQYF
TGTGCCAGCCTGGCCAGCGCAGGGGCTAGGGACGAGCAGTACTTC
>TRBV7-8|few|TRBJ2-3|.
CASRIGGDTDTQYF
TGTGCCAGCAGAATCGGCGGAGACACAGATACGCAGTATTTT
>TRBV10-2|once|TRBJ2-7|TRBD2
CASSDWGTSGSSEQYF
TGCGCCAGCAGTGACTGGGGGACTAGCGGGAGCAGTGAGCAGTACTTC
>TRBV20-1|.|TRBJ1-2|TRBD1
CSVPTGLGYTF
TGCAGTGTCCCGACAGGGCTTGGCTACACCTTC
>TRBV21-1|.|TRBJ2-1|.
CASSSRYRGRRNEQFF
TGTGCCAGCAGCAGCCGATACAGGGGAAGGCGCAATGAGCAGTTCTTC
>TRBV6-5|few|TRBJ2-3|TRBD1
CASAWTGEPTDTQYF
TGTGCCAGCGCCTGGACAGGGGAACCCACAGATACGCAGTATTTT
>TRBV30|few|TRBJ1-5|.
CAWSVQPREPQHF
TGTGCCTGGAGTGTACAGCCCAGAGAGCCCCAGCATTTT
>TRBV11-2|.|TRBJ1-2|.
CASSLLGGGYGYTF
TGTGCCAGCAGTTTACTTGGGGGGGGCTATGGCTACACCTTC
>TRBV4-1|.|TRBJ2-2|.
CASSQAGGTTGELFF
TGCGCCAGCAGCCAAGCAGGGGGGACGACCGGGGAGCTGTTTTTT
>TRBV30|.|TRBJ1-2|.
CASMFGGYGYTF
TGTGCCTCGATGTTCGGGGGTTATGGCTACACCTTC
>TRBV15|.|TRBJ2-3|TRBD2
CATSRDRLAGNTDTQYF
TGTGCCACCAGCAGAGATCGACTAGCGGGGAACACAGATACGCAGTATTTT
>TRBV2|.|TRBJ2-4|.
CASSEVRQGGRSAKNIQYF
TGTGCCAGCAGTGAAGTACGGCAGGGTGGTCGCTCAGCCAAAAACATTCAGTACTTC
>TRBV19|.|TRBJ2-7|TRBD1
CASSIVATGAYEQYF
TGTGCCAGTAGTATAGTGGCCACAGGGGCCTACGAGCAGTACTTC
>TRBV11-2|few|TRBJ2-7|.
CASSQTRGEQYF
TGTGCCAGCAGCCAGACACGGGGCGAGCAGTACTTC
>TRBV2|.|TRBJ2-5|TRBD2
CASRTGGAGETQYF
TGTGCCAGCAGGACCGGGGGGGCGGGCGAGACCCAGTACTTC
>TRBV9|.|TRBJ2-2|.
CASSPRFNTGELFF
TGTGCCAGCAGCCCCCGGTTTAACACCGGGGAGCTGTTTTTT